This record concerns one T cell receptor beta chain sequence. Per germline, CDR1 KGHDR and CDR2 SFDVKD. V was pared by 9 bases and J by 3 bases, with 20 bases between. The CDR3 spans 16 residues. Source study methods: Amplification from reference gene primers served as the basis for estimated nucleated cell counts. The assay was immunoSEQ multiplex PCR, and TCRdb's table has in-frame clones only and misses some. V, J and clone size are those of that table, while D and trimming were read from the DNA. The sample contains 45,000 to 65,000 clones, about 83% of which appear only once. The sample originates from a study of blood T cell repertoires in COVID-19. On the study more broadly: Acute and convalescent COVID-19 specimens originated in the United States, Italy and Spain. T cells, B-cell-depleted T cells, or PBMCs provided the cDNA or gDNA that served as material.

The clonotype originates from a man aged 40-49 years with acute or convalescent COVID-19. The sequenced sample was peripheral blood. The gene calls are TRBV24-1 and TRBJ2-1; D might be TRBD2 (7 bases). The CDR3 nucleotides read TGTGCCACCGGCGACTTTACGGGGGGCAACTACAATGAGCAGTTCTTC. Residues: CATGDFTGGNYNEQFF.